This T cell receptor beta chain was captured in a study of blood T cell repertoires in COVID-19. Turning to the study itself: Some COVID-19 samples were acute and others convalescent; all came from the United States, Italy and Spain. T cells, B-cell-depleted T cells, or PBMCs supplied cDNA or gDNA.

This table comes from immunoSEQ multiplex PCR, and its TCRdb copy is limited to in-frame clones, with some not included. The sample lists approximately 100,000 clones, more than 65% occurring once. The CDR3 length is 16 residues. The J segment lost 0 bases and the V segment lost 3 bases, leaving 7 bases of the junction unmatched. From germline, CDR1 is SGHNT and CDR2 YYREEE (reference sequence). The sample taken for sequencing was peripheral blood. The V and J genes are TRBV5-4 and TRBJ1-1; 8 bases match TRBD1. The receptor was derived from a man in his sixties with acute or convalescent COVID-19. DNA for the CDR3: TGTGCCAGCAGCTCGGGAGGACAGGGATTGAACACTGAAGCTTTCTTT. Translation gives CASSSGGQGLNTEAFF.